One and the same sample provided the 2 T cell receptor beta chains below, sequenced in a study of post-analysis software for immune sequencing data. Study-wide results and caveats: Higher frequency in patients than in controls was seen for about five TRBV segments, with TRBV5-6, TRBV5-1 and TRBV20-1 among them.

These TCRs are of unknown antigen specificity. Unique molecular identifiers tagged the TCR beta cDNA libraries. In TCRdb, the PCR reads were re-called with MiXCR into one record per CDR3 protein. Of around 710,000 distinct CDR3 sequences in the sample, about half were seen once. Sequencing input: blood. The origin of the receptors is a girl between 5 and 17 years old with multiple sclerosis.

This clonotype came up a few times. The J gene is TRBJ2-3, the V gene TRBV6-5; the D gene is possibly TRBD2 (6 bases). Germline assignment: CDR1 MNHEY and CDR2 SVGAGI. CDR3 length equals 19 residues. Deletions cut 0 bases from V and 1 base from J, with 20 bases between. Written as DNA, the CDR3 is TGTGCCAGCAGTTACTCGCCCCGAGGTCTAGCGCTCGGCACAGATACGCAGTATTTT. This gives the protein CASSYSPRGLALGTDTQYF.

As DNA, the CDR3 is TGTGCCATCAGTGAGTACCGAGCTAACTATGGCTACACCTTC. Translated: CAISEYRANYGYTF. The chain carries TRBV10-3 and TRBJ1-2; D is undetermined. The CDR3 spans 14 residues. The V and J ends lost 1 base and 0 bases respectively, with 6 bases between them. Germline lookup yields CDR1 ENHRY and CDR2 SYGVKD.